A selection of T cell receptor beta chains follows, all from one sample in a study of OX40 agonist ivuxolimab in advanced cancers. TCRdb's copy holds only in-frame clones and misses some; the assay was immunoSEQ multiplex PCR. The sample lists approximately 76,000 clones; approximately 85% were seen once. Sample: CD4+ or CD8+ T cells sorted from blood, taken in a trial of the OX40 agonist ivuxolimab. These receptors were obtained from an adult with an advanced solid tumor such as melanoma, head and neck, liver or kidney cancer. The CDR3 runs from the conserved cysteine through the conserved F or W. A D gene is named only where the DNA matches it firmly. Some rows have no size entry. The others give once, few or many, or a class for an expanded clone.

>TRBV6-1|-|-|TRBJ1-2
CASREYWDGGGGYTF
TGTGCCAGCAGGGAATACTGGGATGGGGGAGGTGGCTACACCTTC
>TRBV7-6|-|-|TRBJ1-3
CASSLSSGGAGNTIYF
TGTGCCAGCAGCTTAAGTTCGGGGGGAGCAGGAAACACCATATATTTT
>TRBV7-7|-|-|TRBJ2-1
CASSSAWGDEQFF
TGTGCTAGCAGTTCCGCCTGGGGGGATGAGCAGTTCTTC
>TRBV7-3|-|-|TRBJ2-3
CASSFSGGARDTQYF
TGTGCCAGCAGCTTTAGTGGGGGGGCGAGAGATACGCAGTATTTT
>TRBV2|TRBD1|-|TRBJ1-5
CASSEGQDNQPQHF
TGTGCCAGCTCCGAGGGACAGGACAATCAGCCCCAGCATTTT
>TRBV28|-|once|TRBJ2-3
CASTRDSGTDTQYF
TGTGCCAGCACCCGGGACTCTGGCACAGATACGCAGTATTTT
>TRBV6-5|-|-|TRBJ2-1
CAGQHLWSRNNEQFF
TGTGCCGGGCAACACCTTTGGTCTAGGAACAATGAGCAGTTCTTC
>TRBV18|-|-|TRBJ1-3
CASSPQALTSGNTIYF
TGTGCCAGCTCACCACAGGCGCTTACCTCTGGAAACACCATATATTTT
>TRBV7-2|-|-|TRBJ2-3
CASATEGETDTQYF
TGTGCCAGCGCTACAGAGGGTGAGACAGATACGCAGTATTTT
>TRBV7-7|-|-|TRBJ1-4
CASSLGGGEKLFF
TGTGCTAGCAGCTTGGGAGGCGGGGAAAAACTGTTTTTT
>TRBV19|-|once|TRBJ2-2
CASSIERGNRELFF
TGTGCCAGTAGTATAGAGAGGGGTAACCGGGAGCTGTTTTTT
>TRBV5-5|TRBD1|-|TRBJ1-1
CASLRGQGVNTEAFF
TGTGCCAGCCTCAGGGGACAGGGGGTGAACACTGAAGCTTTCTTT
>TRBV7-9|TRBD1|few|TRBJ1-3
CASSTGTVTTSGNTIYF
TGTGCCAGCAGTACCGGGACAGTAACGACCTCTGGAAACACCATATATTTT
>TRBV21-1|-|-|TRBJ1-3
CASSKERTLSPSGNTIYF
TGTGCCAGCAGCAAAGAGAGGACACTCTCCCCCTCTGGAAACACCATATATTTT
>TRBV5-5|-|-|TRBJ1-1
CASSVGLHVVGTEAFF
TGTGCCAGCAGTGTGGGACTCCATGTGGTGGGCACTGAAGCTTTCTTT
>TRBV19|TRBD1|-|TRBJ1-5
CASSTSPGGFTQPQHF
TGTGCCAGTAGTACAAGCCCAGGGGGATTTACTCAGCCCCAGCATTTT
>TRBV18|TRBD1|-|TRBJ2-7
CASSFTRDRVGEQYF
TGTGCCAGCTCCTTCACCCGGGACAGGGTAGGCGAGCAGTACTTC
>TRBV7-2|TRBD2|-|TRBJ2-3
CASSLQAGGGTDTQYF
TGTGCCAGCAGCTTGCAAGCGGGGGGGGGCACAGATACGCAGTATTTT
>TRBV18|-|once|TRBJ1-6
CASSPYSPNDNSPLHF
TGTGCCAGCTCACCCTACTCACCCAATGATAATTCACCCCTCCACTTT
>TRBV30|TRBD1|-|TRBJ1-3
CAWSVYRGHSGNTIYF
TGTGCCTGGAGTGTTTACAGGGGACACTCTGGAAACACCATATATTTT
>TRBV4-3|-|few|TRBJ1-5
CASSQGSEPQHF
TGCGCCAGCAGCCAAGGATCCGAGCCCCAGCATTTT
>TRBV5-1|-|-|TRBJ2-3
CASSLLGSTDTQYF
TGCGCCAGCAGCTTGTTAGGTAGCACAGATACGCAGTATTTT
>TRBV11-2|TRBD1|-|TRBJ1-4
CASSPPGGLGEKLFF
TGTGCCAGCAGCCCTCCAGGGGGCTTGGGTGAAAAACTGTTTTTT
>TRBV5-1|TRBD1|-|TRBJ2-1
CASSLVADRENEQFF
TGCGCCAGCAGCTTGGTAGCGGACAGGGAAAATGAGCAGTTCTTC
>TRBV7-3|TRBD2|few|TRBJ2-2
CASSEQGLANTGELFF
TGTGCCAGCAGTGAGCAGGGACTAGCTAACACCGGGGAGCTGTTTTTT
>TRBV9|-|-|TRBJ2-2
CASSVVNPGVGRTGELFF
TGTGCCAGCAGCGTAGTAAACCCAGGGGTAGGAAGGACCGGGGAGCTGTTTTTT
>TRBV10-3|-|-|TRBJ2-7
CAISEFEAVSGEQYF
TGTGCCATCAGTGAGTTTGAAGCCGTTTCTGGAGAGCAGTACTTC